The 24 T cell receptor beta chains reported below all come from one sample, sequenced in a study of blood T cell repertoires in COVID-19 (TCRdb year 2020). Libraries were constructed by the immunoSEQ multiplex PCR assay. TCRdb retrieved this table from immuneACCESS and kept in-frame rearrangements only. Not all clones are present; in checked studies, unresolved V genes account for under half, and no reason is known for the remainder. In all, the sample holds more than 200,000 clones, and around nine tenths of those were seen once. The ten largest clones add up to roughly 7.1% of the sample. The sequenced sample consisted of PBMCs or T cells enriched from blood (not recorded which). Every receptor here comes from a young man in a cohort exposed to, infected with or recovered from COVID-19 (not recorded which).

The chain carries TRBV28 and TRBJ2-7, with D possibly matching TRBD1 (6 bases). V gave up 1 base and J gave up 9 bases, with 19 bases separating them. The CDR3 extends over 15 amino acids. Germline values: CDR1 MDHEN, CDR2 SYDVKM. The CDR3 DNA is TGTGCCAGCAGTTTATTGCCCCGAAGGGGGATTCCGCAGTACTTC. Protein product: CASSLLPRRGIPQYF. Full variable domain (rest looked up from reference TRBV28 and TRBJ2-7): DVKVTQSSRYLVKRTGEKVFLECVQDMDHENMFWYRQDPGLGLRLIYFSYDVKMKEKGDIPEGYSVSREKKERFSLILESASTNQTSMYLCASSLLPRRGIPQYFGPGTRLTVT.

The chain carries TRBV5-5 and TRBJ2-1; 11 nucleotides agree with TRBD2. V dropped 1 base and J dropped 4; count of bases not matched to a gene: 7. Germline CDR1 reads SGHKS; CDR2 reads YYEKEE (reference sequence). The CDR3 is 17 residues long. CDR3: CASSLWVAGGLYNEQFF. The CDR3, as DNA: TGTGCCAGCAGCTTGTGGGTAGCGGGAGGGTTATACAATGAGCAGTTCTTC. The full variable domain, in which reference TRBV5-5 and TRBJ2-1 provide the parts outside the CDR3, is DAGVTQSPTHLIKTRGQQVTLRCSPISGHKSVSWYQQVLGQGPQFIFQYYEKEERGRGNFPDRFSARQFPNYSSELNVNALLLGDSALYLCASSLWVAGGLYNEQFFGPGTRLTVL.

The CDR3 DNA reads TGTGCCAGCAGTGCACTAGCGGGAGGGTTTTACGAGCAGTACTTC. The encoded protein is CASSALAGGFYEQYF. The rearrangement joins TRBV6-2 or TRBV6-3 to TRBJ2-7, with 13 bases fitting TRBD2. Germline V lookup: CDR1 MNHEY, CDR2 SVGEGT. V shed 5 bases, J shed 4 bases, and the junction held 5 bases outside the gene matches. The CDR3 has 15 amino acids.

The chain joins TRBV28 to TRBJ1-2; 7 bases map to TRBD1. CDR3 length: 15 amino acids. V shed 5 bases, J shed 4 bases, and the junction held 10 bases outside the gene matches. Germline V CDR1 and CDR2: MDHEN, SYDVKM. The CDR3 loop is CASSPPTGRAYGYTF. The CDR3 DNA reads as TGTGCCAGCAGTCCCCCGACAGGGCGAGCCTATGGCTACACCTTC.

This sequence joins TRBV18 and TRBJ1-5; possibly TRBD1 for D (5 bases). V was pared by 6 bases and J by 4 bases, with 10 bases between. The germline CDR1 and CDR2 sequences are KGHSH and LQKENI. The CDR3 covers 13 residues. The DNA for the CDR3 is TGTGCCAGCTCGACCGACAGTAATCAGCCCCAGCATTTT. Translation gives CASSTDSNQPQHF. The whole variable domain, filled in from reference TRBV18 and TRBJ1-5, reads NAGVMQNPRHLVRRRGQEARLRCSPMKGHSHVYWYRQLPEEGLKFMVYLQKENIIDESGMPKERFSAEFPKEGPSILRIQQVVRGDSAAYFCASSTDSNQPQHFGDGTRLSIL.

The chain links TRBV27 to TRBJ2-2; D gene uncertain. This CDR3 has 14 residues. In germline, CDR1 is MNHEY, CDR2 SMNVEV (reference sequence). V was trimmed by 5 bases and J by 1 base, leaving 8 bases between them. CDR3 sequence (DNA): TGTGCCAGCAGTGCGCACAGGAACACCGGGGAGCTGTTTTTT. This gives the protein CASSAHRNTGELFF.

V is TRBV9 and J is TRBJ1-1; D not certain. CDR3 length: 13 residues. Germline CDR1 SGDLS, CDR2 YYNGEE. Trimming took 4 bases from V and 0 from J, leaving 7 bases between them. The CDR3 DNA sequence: TGTGCCAGCAGCTTCAGGATGAACACTGAAGCTTTCTTT. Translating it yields CASSFRMNTEAFF.

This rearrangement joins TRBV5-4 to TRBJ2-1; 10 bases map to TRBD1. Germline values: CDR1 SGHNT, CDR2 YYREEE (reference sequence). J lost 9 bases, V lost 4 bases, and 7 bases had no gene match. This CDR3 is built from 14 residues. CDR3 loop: CASSHNGQGGEQFF. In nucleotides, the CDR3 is TGTGCCAGCAGCCATAACGGACAGGGGGGTGAGCAGTTCTTC.

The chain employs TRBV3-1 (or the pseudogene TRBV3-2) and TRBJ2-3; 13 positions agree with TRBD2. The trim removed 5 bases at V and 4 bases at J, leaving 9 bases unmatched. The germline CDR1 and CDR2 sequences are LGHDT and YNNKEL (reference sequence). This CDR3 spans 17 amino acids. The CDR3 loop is CASSTARTSGRSDTQYF. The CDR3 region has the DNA TGTGCCAGCAGCACCGCTCGGACTAGCGGGAGATCAGATACGCAGTATTTT.

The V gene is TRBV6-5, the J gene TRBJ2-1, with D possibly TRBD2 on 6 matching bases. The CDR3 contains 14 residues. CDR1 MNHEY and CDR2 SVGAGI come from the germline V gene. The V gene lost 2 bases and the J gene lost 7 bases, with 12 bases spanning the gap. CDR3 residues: CASSYVAGRNEQFF. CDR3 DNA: TGTGCCAGCAGTTACGTGGCAGGGAGGAATGAGCAGTTCTTC.

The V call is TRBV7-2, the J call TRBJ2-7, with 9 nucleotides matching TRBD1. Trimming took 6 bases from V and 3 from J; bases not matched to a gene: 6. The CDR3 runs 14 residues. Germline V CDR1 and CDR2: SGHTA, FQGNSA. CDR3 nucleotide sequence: TGTGCCAGCAGTAGGCCGGACAGGGGCTACGAGCAGTACTTC. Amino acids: CASSRPDRGYEQYF.

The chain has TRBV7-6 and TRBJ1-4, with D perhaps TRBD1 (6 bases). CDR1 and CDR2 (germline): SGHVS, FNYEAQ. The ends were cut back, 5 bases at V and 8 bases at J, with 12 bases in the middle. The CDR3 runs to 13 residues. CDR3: CASSLGTSEKLFF. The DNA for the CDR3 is TGTGCCAGCAGCCTAGGGACATCGGAAAAACTGTTTTTT.

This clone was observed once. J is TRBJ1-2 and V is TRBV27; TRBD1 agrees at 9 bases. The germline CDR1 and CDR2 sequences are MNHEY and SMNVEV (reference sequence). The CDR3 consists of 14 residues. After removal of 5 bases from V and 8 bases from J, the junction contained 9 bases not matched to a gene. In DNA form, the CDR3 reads TGTGCCAGCAGTCAAACAGGGGGCGCGAAAGGCTACACCTTC. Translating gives CASSQTGGAKGYTF.

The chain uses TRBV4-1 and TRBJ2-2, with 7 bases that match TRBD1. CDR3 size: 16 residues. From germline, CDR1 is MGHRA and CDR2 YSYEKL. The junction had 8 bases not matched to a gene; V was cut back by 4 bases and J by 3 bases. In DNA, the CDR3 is TGCGCCAGCAGCCGAGTCGAACAGGGGTACACCGGGGAGCTGTTTTTT. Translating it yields CASSRVEQGYTGELFF.

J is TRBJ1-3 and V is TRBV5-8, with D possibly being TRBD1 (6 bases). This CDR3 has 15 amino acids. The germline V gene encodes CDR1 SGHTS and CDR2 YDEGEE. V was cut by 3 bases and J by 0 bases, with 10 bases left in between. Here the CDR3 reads CASSSTQGSGNTIYF. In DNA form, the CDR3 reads TGTGCCAGCAGCTCGACACAGGGCTCTGGAAACACCATATATTTT.

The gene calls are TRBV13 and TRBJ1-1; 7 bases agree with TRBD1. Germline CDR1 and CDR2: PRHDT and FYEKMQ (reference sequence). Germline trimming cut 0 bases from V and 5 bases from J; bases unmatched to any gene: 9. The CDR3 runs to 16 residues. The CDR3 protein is CASSLGLMAGGTEAFF. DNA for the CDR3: TGTGCCAGCAGCTTAGGCCTAATGGCAGGGGGGACTGAAGCTTTCTTT. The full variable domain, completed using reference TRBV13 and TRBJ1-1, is AAGVIQSPRHLIKEKRETATLKCYPIPRHDTVYWYQQGPGQDPQFLISFYEKMQSDKGSIPDRFSAQQFSDYHSELNMSSLELGDSALYFCASSLGLMAGGTEAFFGQGTRLTVV.

DNA of the CDR3: TGTGCCAGCTCACCAAACAGGGACACTGAAGCTTTCTTT. This encodes CASSPNRDTEAFF. The V and J genes are TRBV18 and TRBJ1-1; tentatively, D is TRBD1 (6 bases). This CDR3 is built from 13 residues. CDR1 is KGHSH, CDR2 LQKENI, per germline. The ends were cut back, 2 bases at V and 3 bases at J, with 7 bases in the middle.

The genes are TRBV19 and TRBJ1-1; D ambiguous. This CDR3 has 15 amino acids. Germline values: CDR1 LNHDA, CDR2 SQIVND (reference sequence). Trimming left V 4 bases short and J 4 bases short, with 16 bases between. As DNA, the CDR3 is TGTGCCAGTAGTACTCGCTCCCGGGGAGGCACTGAAGCTTTCTTT. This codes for CASSTRSRGGTEAFF.

CDR3 nucleotides: TGTGCCAGCACTCGAGGGGGTCGGGAGGGGAGCTATGGCTACACCTTC. It is translated as CASTRGGREGSYGYTF. The gene calls are TRBV28 and TRBJ1-2, with a weak D call TRBD1 (6 bases). Trimming pared 7 bases from V and 4 bases from J, leaving 22 bases between. The CDR3 is made up of 16 amino acids. The germline CDR1 and CDR2 sequences are MDHEN and SYDVKM.

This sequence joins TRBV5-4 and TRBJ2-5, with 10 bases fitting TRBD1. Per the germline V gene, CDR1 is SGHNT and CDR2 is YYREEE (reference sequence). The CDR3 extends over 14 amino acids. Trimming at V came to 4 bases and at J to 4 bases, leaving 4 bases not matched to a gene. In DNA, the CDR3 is TGTGCCAGCAGCCCGGGACAGGGGAGAGAGACCCAGTACTTC. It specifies CASSPGQGRETQYF.

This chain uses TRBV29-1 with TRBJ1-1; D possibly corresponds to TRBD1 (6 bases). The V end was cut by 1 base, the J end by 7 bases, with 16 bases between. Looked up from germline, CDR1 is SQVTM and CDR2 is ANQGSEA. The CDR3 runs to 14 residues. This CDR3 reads CSVEATNRAFEAFF. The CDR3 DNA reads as TGCAGCGTTGAAGCCACTAACAGGGCCTTTGAAGCTTTCTTT. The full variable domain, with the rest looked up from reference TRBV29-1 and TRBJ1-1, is SAVISQKPSRDICQRGTSLTIQCQVDSQVTMMFWYRQQPGQSLTLIATANQGSEATYESGFVIDKFPISRPNLTFSTLTVSNMSPEDSSIYLCSVEATNRAFEAFFGQGTRLTVV.

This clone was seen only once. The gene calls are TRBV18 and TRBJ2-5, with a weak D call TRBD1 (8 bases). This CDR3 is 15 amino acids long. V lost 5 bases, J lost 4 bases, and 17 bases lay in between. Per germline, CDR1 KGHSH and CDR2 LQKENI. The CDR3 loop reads CASSSGQGGLETQYF. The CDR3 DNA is TGTGCCAGCTCATCAGGACAGGGAGGGCTAGAGACCCAGTACTTC.

The CDR3 DNA sequence: TGTGCCACCAGCAGTCGAGGGTTCCAAGAGACCCAGTACTTC. This gives the protein CATSSRGFQETQYF. The rearrangement joins TRBV15 to TRBJ2-5; maybe TRBD2 (5 bases). The CDR3 has 14 residues. Germline CDR1 and CDR2: LNHNV and YYDKDF (reference sequence). V lost 3 bases, J lost 1 base, and 9 bases lay in between.

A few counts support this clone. The CDR3 reads CASSQLDRENSPLHF. The CDR3 DNA is TGCGCCAGCAGCCAACTAGACAGGGAAAATTCACCCCTCCACTTT. This sequence joins TRBV4-1 and TRBJ1-6; TRBD1 matches at 7 bases. CDR3 length equals 15 residues. The trim removed 2 bases at V and 7 bases at J, leaving 5 bases unmatched. In germline, CDR1 is MGHRA, CDR2 YSYEKL.